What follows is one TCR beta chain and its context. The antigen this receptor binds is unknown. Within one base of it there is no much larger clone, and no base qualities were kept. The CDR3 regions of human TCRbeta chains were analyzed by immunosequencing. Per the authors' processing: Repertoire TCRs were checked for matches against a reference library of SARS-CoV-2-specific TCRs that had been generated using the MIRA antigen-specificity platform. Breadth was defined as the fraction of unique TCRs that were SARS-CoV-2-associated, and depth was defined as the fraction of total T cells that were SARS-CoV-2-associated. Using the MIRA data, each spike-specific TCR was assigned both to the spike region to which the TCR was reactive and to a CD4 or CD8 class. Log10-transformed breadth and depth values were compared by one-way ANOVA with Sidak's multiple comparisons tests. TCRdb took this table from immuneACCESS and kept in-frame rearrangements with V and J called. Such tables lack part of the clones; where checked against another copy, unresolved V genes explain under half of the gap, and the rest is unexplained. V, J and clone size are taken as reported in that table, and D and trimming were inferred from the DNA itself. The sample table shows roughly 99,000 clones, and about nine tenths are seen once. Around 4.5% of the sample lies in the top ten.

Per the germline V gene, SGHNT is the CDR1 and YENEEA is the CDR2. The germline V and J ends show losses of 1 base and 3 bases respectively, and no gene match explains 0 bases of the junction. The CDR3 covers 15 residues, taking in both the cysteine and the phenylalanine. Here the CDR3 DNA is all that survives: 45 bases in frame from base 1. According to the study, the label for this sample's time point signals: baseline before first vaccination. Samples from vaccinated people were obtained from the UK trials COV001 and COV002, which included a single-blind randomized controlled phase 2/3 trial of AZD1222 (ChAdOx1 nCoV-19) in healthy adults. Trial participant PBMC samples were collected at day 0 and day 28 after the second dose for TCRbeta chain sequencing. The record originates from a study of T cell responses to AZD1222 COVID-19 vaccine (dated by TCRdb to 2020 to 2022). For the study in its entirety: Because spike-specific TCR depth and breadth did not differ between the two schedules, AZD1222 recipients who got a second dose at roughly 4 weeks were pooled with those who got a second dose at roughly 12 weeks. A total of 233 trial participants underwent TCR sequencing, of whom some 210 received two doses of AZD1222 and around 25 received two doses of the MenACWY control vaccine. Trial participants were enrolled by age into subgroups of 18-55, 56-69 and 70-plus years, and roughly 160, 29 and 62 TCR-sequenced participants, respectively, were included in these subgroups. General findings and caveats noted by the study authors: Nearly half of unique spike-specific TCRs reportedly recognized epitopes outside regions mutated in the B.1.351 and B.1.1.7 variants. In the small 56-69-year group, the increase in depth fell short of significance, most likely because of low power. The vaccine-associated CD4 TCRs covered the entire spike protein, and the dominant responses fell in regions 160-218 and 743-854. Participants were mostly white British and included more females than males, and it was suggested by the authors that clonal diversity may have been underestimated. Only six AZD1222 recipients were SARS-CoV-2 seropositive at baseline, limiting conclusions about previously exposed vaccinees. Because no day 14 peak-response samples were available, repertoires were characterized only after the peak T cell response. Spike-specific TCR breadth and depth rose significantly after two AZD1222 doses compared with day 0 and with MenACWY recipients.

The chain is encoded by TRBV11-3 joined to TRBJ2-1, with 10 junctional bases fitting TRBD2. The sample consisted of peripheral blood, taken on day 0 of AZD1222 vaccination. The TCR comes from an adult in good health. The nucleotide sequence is TGTGCCAGCAGCTTAGGGACTAGCGGCTACAATGAGCAGTTCTTC. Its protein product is CASSLGTSGYNEQFF. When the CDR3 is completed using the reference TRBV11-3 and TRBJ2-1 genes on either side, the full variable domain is EAGVVQSPRYKIIEKKQPVAFWCNPISGHNTLYWYLQNLGQGPELLIRYENEEAVDDSQLPKDRFSAERLKGVDSTLKIQPAELGDSAVYLCASSLGTSGYNEQFFGPGTRLTVL.